Sequencing of this T cell receptor beta chain was carried out in a study of blood T cell repertoires in COVID-19. Looking at the study overall: T cells, B-cell-depleted T cells, or PBMCs provided the cDNA or gDNA that served as material.

Per the original methods: How many nucleated cells were present was estimated from reference gene primer amplification. TCRdb's copy holds only in-frame clones and misses some; the assay was immunoSEQ multiplex PCR. V and J calls plus clone size are reproduced from that table; the DNA served to infer D and trimming. The repertoire consists of some 54,000 clones, with roughly 87% occurring once and the leading ten covering under 2%. This TCR was recovered from a woman aged 55 to 70 with acute or convalescent COVID-19. The specimen sequenced was peripheral blood.

The CDR3 is CARNAGAGNSPLHF. CDR3 nucleotide sequence: TGTGCCAGAAACGCGGGGGCAGGTAATTCACCCCTCCACTTT. This chain uses TRBV30 with TRBJ1-6, with D possibly being TRBD1 (6 bases). Trimming cost V 8 bases and J 6 bases, with 17 bases left between them. Germline CDR1 reads GTSNPN; CDR2 reads SVGIG (reference sequence). This CDR3 has 14 amino acids.